Listed below are T cell receptor beta chains from one sample, sequenced in a study of blood T cell repertoires in COVID-19. This table comes from immunoSEQ multiplex PCR, and its TCRdb copy is limited to in-frame clones, with some not included. Of 300,000 to 400,000 clones in the sample, 80% to 90% were seen once. The sample taken for sequencing was PBMCs or T cells enriched from blood (not recorded which). The receptors were gathered from a man between 18 and 29 years old who had recovered from COVID-19. The CDR3 runs from the conserved cysteine through the conserved F or W. A D gene is named only where the DNA matches it firmly. Only some rows state a clone size, as once, few, many or a class for expanded clones.

j_call v_call d_call clone_size cdr3_aa cdr3_nt
TRBJ1-2 TRBV28 TRBD1 . CASSFPSRDRGSRGNYGYTF TGTGCCAGCAGTTTCCCGTCCCGGGACAGGGGATCCAGAGGAAACTATGGCTACACCTTC
TRBJ1-1 TRBV10-3 . . CAIRSQKGKSMNTEAFF TGTGCCATCAGGAGTCAAAAGGGGAAGAGCATGAACACTGAAGCTTTCTTT
TRBJ2-5 TRBV19 . . CASSRGVLYQETQYF TGTGCCAGTAGTAGGGGAGTTCTCTACCAGGAGACCCAGTACTTC
TRBJ2-1 TRBV6-1 . . CASSEGDGVNEQFF TGTGCCAGCAGTGAAGGAGACGGAGTTAATGAGCAGTTCTTC
TRBJ1-6 TRBV7-9 TRBD1 . CASSLPQGSSYNSPLHF TGTGCCAGCAGCTTACCACAGGGGAGCTCCTATAATTCACCCCTCCACTTT
TRBJ1-5 TRBV19 . . CASSIMGGGGNQPQHF TGTGCCAGTAGTATTATGGGGGGTGGTGGCAATCAGCCCCAGCATTTT
TRBJ2-2 TRBV3-1/TRBV3-2 TRBD2 few CASSQDRSGGAVDTGELFF TGTGCCAGCAGCCAAGATAGGAGCGGGGGGGCCGTCGACACCGGGGAGCTGTTTTTT
TRBJ2-3 TRBV7-8 TRBD2 . CASSSGLAPVDTQYF TGTGCCAGCAGCTCCGGACTAGCCCCCGTAGATACGCAGTATTTT
TRBJ2-7 TRBV18 . . CASSPSRGLVSYEQYF TGTGCCAGCTCACCCTCCAGGGGCTTAGTTTCCTACGAGCAGTACTTC
TRBJ1-1 TRBV7-2 TRBD1 once CASTLDRDEAFF TGTGCCAGCACCCTCGACAGGGATGAAGCTTTCTTT
TRBJ2-1 TRBV19 . . CASTSTGFGQFF TGTGCCAGTACTTCTACAGGGTTTGGGCAGTTCTTC
TRBJ1-2 TRBV3-1/TRBV3-2 . . CASSQQRTDSGYTF TGTGCCAGCAGCCAACAGAGGACAGACAGCGGCTACACCTTC
TRBJ2-1 TRBV11-3 TRBD2 . CASSVRPSGYNEQFF TGTGCCAGCAGCGTCCGACCTAGCGGGTACAATGAGCAGTTCTTC
TRBJ1-1 TRBV19 . once CASSILPGNTEAFF TGTGCCAGTAGTATATTACCAGGGAACACTGAAGCTTTCTTT
TRBJ2-5 TRBV10-1 . . CATSGQIQETQYF TGCGCCACCAGTGGACAGATCCAAGAGACCCAGTACTTC
TRBJ1-2 TRBV5-6 . . CASSLGGALTF TGTGCCAGCAGCTTAGGAGGAGCTTTGACCTTC